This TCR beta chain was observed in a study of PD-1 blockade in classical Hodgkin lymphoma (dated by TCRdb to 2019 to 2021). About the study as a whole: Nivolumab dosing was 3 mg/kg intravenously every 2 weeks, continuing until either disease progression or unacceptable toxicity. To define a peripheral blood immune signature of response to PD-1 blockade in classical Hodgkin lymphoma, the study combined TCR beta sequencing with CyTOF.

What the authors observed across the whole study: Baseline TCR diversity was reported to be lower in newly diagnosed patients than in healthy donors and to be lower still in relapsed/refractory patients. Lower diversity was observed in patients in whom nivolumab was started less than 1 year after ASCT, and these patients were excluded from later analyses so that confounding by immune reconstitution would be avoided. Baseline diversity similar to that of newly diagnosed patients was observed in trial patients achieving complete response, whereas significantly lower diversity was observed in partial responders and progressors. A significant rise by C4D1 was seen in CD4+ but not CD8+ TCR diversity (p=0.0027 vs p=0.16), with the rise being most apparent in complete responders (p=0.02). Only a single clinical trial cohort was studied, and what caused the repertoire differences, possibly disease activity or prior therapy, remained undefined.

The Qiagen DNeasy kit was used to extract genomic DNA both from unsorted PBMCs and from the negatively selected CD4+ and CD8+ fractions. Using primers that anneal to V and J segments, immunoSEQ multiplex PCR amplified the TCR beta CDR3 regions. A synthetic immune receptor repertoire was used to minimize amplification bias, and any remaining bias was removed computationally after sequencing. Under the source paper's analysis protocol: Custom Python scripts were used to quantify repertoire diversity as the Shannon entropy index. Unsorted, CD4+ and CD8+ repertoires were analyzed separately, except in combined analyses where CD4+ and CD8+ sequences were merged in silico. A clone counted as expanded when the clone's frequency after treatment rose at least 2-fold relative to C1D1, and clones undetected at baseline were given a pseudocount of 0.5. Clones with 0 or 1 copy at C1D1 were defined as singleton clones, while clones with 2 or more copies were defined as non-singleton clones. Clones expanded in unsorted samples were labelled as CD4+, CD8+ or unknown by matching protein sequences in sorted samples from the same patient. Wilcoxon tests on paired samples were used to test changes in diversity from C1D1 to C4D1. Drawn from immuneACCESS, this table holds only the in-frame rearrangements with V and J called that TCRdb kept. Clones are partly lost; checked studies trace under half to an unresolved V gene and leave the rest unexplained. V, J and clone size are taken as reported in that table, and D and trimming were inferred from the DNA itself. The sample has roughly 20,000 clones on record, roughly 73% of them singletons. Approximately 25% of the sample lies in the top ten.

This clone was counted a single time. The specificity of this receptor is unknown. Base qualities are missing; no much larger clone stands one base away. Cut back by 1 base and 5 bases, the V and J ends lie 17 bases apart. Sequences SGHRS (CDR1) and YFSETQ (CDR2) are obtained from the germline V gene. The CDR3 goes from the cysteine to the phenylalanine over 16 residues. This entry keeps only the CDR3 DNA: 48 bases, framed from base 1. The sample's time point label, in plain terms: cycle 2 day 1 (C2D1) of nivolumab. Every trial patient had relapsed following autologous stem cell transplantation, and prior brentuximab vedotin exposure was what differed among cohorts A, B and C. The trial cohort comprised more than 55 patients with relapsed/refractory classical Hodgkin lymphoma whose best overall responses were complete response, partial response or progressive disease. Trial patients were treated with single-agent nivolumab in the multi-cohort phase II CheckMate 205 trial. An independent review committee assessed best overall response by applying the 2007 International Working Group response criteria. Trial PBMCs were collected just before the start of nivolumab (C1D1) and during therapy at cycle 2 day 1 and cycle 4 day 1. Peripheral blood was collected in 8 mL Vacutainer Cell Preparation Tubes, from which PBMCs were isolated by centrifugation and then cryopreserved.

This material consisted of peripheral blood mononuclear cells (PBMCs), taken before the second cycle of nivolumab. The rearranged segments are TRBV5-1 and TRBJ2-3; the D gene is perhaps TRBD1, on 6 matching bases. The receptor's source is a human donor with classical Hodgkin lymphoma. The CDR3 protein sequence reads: CASSLRGGEAGDTQYF. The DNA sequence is TGCGCCAGCAGCTTGCGAGGGGGAGAAGCCGGAGATACGCAGTATTTT.